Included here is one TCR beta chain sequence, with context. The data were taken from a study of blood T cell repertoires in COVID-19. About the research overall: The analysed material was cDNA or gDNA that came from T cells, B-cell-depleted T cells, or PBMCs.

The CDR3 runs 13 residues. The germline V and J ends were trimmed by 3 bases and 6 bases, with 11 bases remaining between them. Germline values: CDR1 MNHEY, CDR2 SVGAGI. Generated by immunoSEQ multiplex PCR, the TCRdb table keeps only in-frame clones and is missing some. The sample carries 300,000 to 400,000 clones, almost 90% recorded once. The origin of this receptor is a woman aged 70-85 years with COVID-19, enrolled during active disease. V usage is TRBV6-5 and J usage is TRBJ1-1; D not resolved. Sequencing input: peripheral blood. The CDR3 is CASSYGPLAEAFF. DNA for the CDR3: TGTGCCAGCAGTTATGGTCCCCTAGCTGAAGCTTTCTTT.